These 29 T cell receptor beta chains were sequenced from one sample in a study of T cell responses to AZD1222 COVID-19 vaccine. Assay used: immunoSEQ multiplex PCR; TCRdb lists only in-frame clones, some missing. The table records some 130,000 clones, about nine tenths of them present only once. Sequenced here: peripheral blood, sampled on day 0 of MenACWY control vaccination. The receptors were sampled from an adult in good health.

This clone was seen more than once but under ten times. The rearrangement joins TRBV27 to TRBJ2-1; D uncertain. CDR3 length: 14 residues. Germline V gene data show CDR1 as MNHEY and CDR2 as SMNVEV (reference sequence). V lost 0 bases to trimming and J lost 9 bases, with 12 bases between them. The CDR3: CASSLSNWRVEQFF. For the CDR3, the DNA is TGTGCCAGCAGTTTATCGAATTGGAGAGTTGAGCAGTTCTTC.

A few counts support this clone. The chain recombines TRBV5-6 with TRBJ1-5; TRBD1 matches at 10 bases. The CDR3 runs to 13 residues. The V segment lost 4 bases and the J segment 7 bases; nucleotides outside the gene matches: 2. CDR1 is SGHDT, CDR2 YYEEEE, per germline. The CDR3 protein is CASSPGQGQPQHF. The CDR3 DNA reads TGTGCCAGCAGCCCGGGACAGGGGCAGCCCCAGCATTTT.

The rearrangement joins TRBV7-9 to TRBJ2-5; 10 bases fit TRBD2. Germline V lookup: CDR1 SEHNR, CDR2 FQNEAQ (reference sequence). After removal of 5 bases from V and 7 bases from J, the junction contained 10 bases not matched to a gene. This CDR3 region has 15 residues. The CDR3 here is CASSVIAGGLGTQYF. CDR3 DNA: TGTGCCAGCAGCGTTATAGCGGGAGGCCTGGGGACCCAGTACTTC.

The V and J genes are TRBV2 and TRBJ2-7; 9 nucleotides agree with TRBD2. CDR1 is SNHLY and CDR2 is FYNNEI in the germline V gene. V lost 6 bases and J lost 2; bases outside the gene matches: 11. The CDR3 consists of 16 residues. CDR3 protein: CASRAWLAGTAYEQYF. DNA of the CDR3: TGTGCCAGCAGGGCTTGGCTAGCGGGGACCGCCTACGAGCAGTACTTC.

This clone was observed a single time. The CDR3 reads CATSDSGIVNNEQFF. In DNA, the CDR3 is TGTGCCACCAGTGATTCCGGGATCGTGAACAATGAGCAGTTCTTC. The V gene is TRBV24-1, the J gene TRBJ2-1; possible D gene TRBD2, 5 bases. The CDR3 loop spans 15 amino acids. V was clipped by 2 bases and J by 5 bases, with 12 bases between them. Germline CDR1 KGHDR, CDR2 SFDVKD.

The V and J genes are TRBV5-5 and TRBJ1-1, with no clear D. V was shortened by 0 bases and J by 0 bases, with 3 bases between the two germline ends. Germline V gene data show CDR1 as SGHKS and CDR2 as YYEKEE (reference sequence). The length of the CDR3 is 13 residues. The CDR3: CASSLVVNTEAFF. The CDR3 nucleotides read TGTGCCAGCAGCTTGGTTGTGAACACTGAAGCTTTCTTT.

V usage is TRBV5-1 and J usage is TRBJ2-5; no clear D gene. Trimming removed 0 bases from V and 4 bases from J, with 13 bases in between. Germline V gene data show CDR1 as SGHRS and CDR2 as YFSETQ. This CDR3 has 15 amino acids. This CDR3 reads CASSLVLSAGETQYF. The CDR3, as DNA: TGCGCCAGCAGCTTGGTACTCTCCGCCGGAGAGACCCAGTACTTC.

This clone appeared once. The V gene is TRBV9, the J gene TRBJ2-3, with D perhaps matching TRBD1 or TRBD2 (5 bases each). Germline V gives CDR1 SGDLS, CDR2 YYNGEE. CDR3 length: 16 amino acids. V was trimmed by 2 bases and J by 6 bases, leaving 19 bases between them. This chain's CDR3 is CASSVGFRDGRDTQYF. CDR3 DNA sequence: TGTGCCAGCAGCGTGGGTTTCCGGGACGGAAGGGATACGCAGTATTTT.

This clone has just one count. The rearrangement joins TRBV28 to TRBJ1-2; no firm D call. The CDR3 is 15 residues long. Trimming shortened V by 4 bases and J by 2 bases, and 14 bases separated the two germline ends. CDR1 and CDR2 (germline): MDHEN, SYDVKM. The CDR3 DNA follows: TGTGCCAGCAGTTCCGCCTCGACGGGGAACTATGGCTACACCTTC. Amino acid sequence: CASSSASTGNYGYTF.

The chain is built from TRBV6-5 and TRBJ1-4; maybe TRBD1 (6 bases). This CDR3 spans 14 amino acids. The ends were cut back, 2 bases at V and 9 bases at J, with 13 bases in the middle. From germline, CDR1 is MNHEY and CDR2 SVGAGI. DNA for the CDR3: TGTGCCAGCAGTTACACACAGGGTACGCAAAAACTGTTTTTT. This encodes CASSYTQGTQKLFF.

DNA for the CDR3: TGTGCCAGCAGACCTTTTTCGGGGCGAGTTAGTTATGGCTACACCTTC. Its translation is CASRPFSGRVSYGYTF. The rearrangement joins TRBV28 to TRBJ1-2; D perhaps matches TRBD1 (5 bases). The CDR3 covers 16 residues. CDR1 and CDR2 from the germline V gene are MDHEN and SYDVKM. The ends were cut back, 6 bases at V and 5 bases at J, with 22 bases in the middle.

This chain uses TRBV29-1 with TRBJ1-2, with D possibly matching TRBD1 (6 bases). V gave up 1 base and J gave up 2 bases, with 11 bases separating them. Germline V gene data show CDR1 as SQVTM and CDR2 as ANQGSEA. CDR3 size: 14 residues. CDR3 sequence reads: CSVEARGQNYGYTF. The CDR3 bases are TGCAGCGTTGAAGCTCGAGGACAGAACTATGGCTACACCTTC.

The chain recombines TRBV2 with TRBJ1-1, with D possibly TRBD1 on 5 matching bases. CDR1 SNHLY and CDR2 FYNNEI come from the germline V gene. V was cut by 3 bases and J by 4 bases, with 18 bases left in between. The CDR3 has 16 amino acids. This CDR3 is CASSDASKGLGTEAFF. The CDR3 nucleotides read TGTGCCAGCAGTGATGCCTCCAAGGGGTTGGGCACTGAAGCTTTCTTT. Full variable domain (missing parts from reference TRBV2 and TRBJ1-1): EPEVTQTPSHQVTQMGQEVILRCVPISNHLYFYWYRQILGQKVEFLVSFYNNEISEKSEIFDDQFSVERPDGSNFTLKIRSTKLEDSAMYFCASSDASKGLGTEAFFGQGTRLTVV.

Comments on this clone: A read error may produce the germline difference seen at one junction end. V usage is TRBV15 and J usage is TRBJ2-7, with TRBD2 matching 8 bases. The CDR3 consists of 17 residues. Germline CDR1 reads LNHNV; CDR2 reads YYDKDF (reference sequence). CDR3 in DNA: TGTGCCACCAGCGGAGATCGGGGACTAGTCCGCAACTACGAGCAGTACTTC. This codes for CATSGDRGLVRNYEQYF. The variable domain in full, with the rest retrieved from reference TRBV15 and TRBJ2-7, is DAMVIQNPRYQVTQFGKPVTLSCSQTLNHNVMYWYQQKSSQAPKLLFHYYDKDFNNEADTPDNFQSRRPNTSFCFLDIRSPGLGDTAMYLCATSGDRGLVRNYEQYFGPGTRLTVT.

V usage is TRBV5-1 and J usage is TRBJ2-7, with 7 bases identical to TRBD1. In germline, CDR1 is SGHRS, CDR2 YFSETQ. This CDR3 spans 15 amino acids. With V trimmed by 7 bases and J by 2 bases, 12 bases remained unmatched. CDR3: CASAGGTGSAYEQYF. DNA for the CDR3: TGCGCCAGCGCAGGGGGAACAGGCTCTGCCTACGAGCAGTACTTC.

The CDR3 here is CASSFNRGPHEQYF. The CDR3 nucleotides are TGTGCCAGCAGTTTCAACAGGGGGCCCCACGAGCAGTACTTC. This rearrangement joins TRBV6-5 to TRBJ2-7; 9 bases agree with TRBD1. V lost 4 bases, J lost 5 bases, and 6 bases stayed unmatched. The length of the CDR3 is 14 residues. Per the germline V gene, CDR1 is MNHEY and CDR2 is SVGAGI.

V gene TRBV2 combines with J gene TRBJ1-1, with TRBD1 matching over 7 bases. CDR3 size: 15 residues. Looked up from germline, CDR1 is SNHLY and CDR2 is FYNNEI. The J segment lost 0 bases and the V segment lost 6 bases, leaving 7 bases of the junction unmatched. CDR3 in DNA: TGTGCCAGCAGGAGACAGGGATCCATGAACACTGAAGCTTTCTTT. It yields the protein CASRRQGSMNTEAFF. Full variable domain (remainder filled in from reference TRBV2 and TRBJ1-1): EPEVTQTPSHQVTQMGQEVILRCVPISNHLYFYWYRQILGQKVEFLVSFYNNEISEKSEIFDDQFSVERPDGSNFTLKIRSTKLEDSAMYFCASRRQGSMNTEAFFGQGTRLTVV.

This chain joins TRBV2 and TRBJ2-2, with D possibly TRBD1 on 7 matching bases. Germline CDR1 SNHLY, CDR2 FYNNEI. V gave up 3 bases and J gave up 7 bases, with 15 bases separating them. The CDR3 totals 15 residues. The CDR3 sequence is CASSDNRGGGGELFF. In DNA form, the CDR3 reads TGTGCCAGCAGTGACAACAGGGGAGGAGGCGGGGAGCTGTTTTTT. Looking up the rest from reference TRBV2 and TRBJ2-2 gives the full variable domain: EPEVTQTPSHQVTQMGQEVILRCVPISNHLYFYWYRQILGQKVEFLVSFYNNEISEKSEIFDDQFSVERPDGSNFTLKIRSTKLEDSAMYFCASSDNRGGGGELFFGEGSRLTVL.

The chain combines TRBV7-2 with TRBJ2-7; tentatively, D is TRBD2 (6 bases). Trimming removed 4 bases from V and 1 base from J, with 11 bases in between. CDR1 SGHTA and CDR2 FQGNSA come from the germline V gene. This CDR3 spans 14 amino acids. In DNA form, the CDR3 reads TGTGCCAGCAGCTCCCGGAGGGGTTCCTACGAGCAGTACTTC. Encoded protein: CASSSRRGSYEQYF.

This clone appeared a single time. The rearrangement joins TRBV21-1 to TRBJ1-5. TRBV21-1 is given as a pseudogene. The CDR3 is made up of 17 amino acids. CDR3: CASSKPRGGALNQPQHF. The CDR3 coding sequence is TGTGCCAGCAGCAAACCTCGCGGGGGGGCGCTTAATCAGCCCCAGCATTTT.

The V call is TRBV30, the J call TRBJ2-7, with a weak D call TRBD2 (6 bases). CDR3 length: 14 residues. The V gene lost 5 bases and the J gene lost 3 bases, with 17 bases spanning the gap. Germline V lookup: CDR1 GTSNPN, CDR2 SVGIG (reference sequence). DNA of the CDR3: TGTGCCTGGGAGCCCTTGCGGGGAAGCTACGAGCAGTACTTC. Its protein is CAWEPLRGSYEQYF.

The chain employs TRBV7-9 and TRBJ1-1; D not resolved. V gave up 5 bases and J gave up 3 bases, with 7 bases separating them. Germline CDR1 SEHNR, CDR2 FQNEAQ (reference sequence). This CDR3 contains 12 residues. The CDR3 region has the DNA TGTGCCAGCAGCCCAAGGGACACTGAAGCTTTCTTT. This codes for CASSPRDTEAFF.

The chain couples TRBV19 to TRBJ1-4; D is uncertain. The CDR3 is made up of 14 amino acids. In germline, CDR1 is LNHDA, CDR2 SQIVND (reference sequence). Deletions cut 3 bases from V and 6 bases from J, with 11 bases between. CDR3 loop: CASSITGVDEKLFF. The CDR3 DNA reads TGTGCCAGTAGTATCACTGGGGTTGATGAAAAACTGTTTTTT.

This chain connects TRBV2 to TRBJ2-1; 9 nucleotides match TRBD1. After removal of 4 bases from V and 1 base from J, the junction contained 5 bases not matched to a gene. Germline V gene lookup returns CDR1 SNHLY and CDR2 FYNNEI. The CDR3 extends over 16 amino acids. CDR3 amino acids: CASSAWTGVSYNEQFF. CDR3 DNA: TGTGCCAGCAGTGCCTGGACAGGGGTTTCCTACAATGAGCAGTTCTTC.

The rearrangement joins TRBV27 to TRBJ2-1; TRBD1 matches at 9 bases. The CDR3 runs to 13 residues. V was clipped by 5 bases and J by 9 bases; unmatched bases: 5. Germline CDR1 and CDR2: MNHEY and SMNVEV (reference sequence). Here the CDR3 reads CASSLGQGSEQFF. Written as DNA, the CDR3 is TGTGCCAGCAGTCTCGGACAGGGGAGTGAGCAGTTCTTC.

V usage is TRBV5-6 and J usage is TRBJ2-1; D is uncertain. This CDR3 has 13 residues. The germline V and J ends were trimmed by 2 bases and 7 bases, with 10 bases remaining between them. From germline, CDR1 is SGHDT and CDR2 YYEEEE. DNA of the CDR3: TGTGCCAGCAGCTTTGGGTTTGGGAATGAGCAGTTCTTC. The encoded protein is CASSFGFGNEQFF.

The gene calls are TRBV9 and TRBJ2-7; TRBD1 matches at 9 bases. Germline assignment: CDR1 SGDLS and CDR2 YYNGEE. Unmatched junction bases numbered 10, after V lost 6 bases and J lost 6 bases. This CDR3 is built from 14 residues. The CDR3 DNA follows: TGTGCCAGCAACGGGGGACAGGGATCCCTCGAGCAGTACTTC. It translates to CASNGGQGSLEQYF.

The rearrangement joins TRBV7-9 to TRBJ2-3; D unresolved. V was pared by 3 bases and J by 6 bases, with 16 bases between. CDR1 is SEHNR, CDR2 FQNEAQ, per germline (reference sequence). The CDR3 is made up of 15 amino acids. The CDR3 coding sequence is TGTGCCAGCAGCTTTGCGACCCCCGGAGAGGATACGCAGTATTTT. It translates to CASSFATPGEDTQYF.

This sequence joins TRBV10-3 and TRBJ2-3; D gene uncertain. CDR1 and CDR2 (germline): ENHRY, SYGVKD. The V end lost 10 bases, the J end lost 1 base, and 12 bases lay between the germline ends. CDR3 size: 13 residues. This chain's CDR3 is CATHGVGTDTQYF. The CDR3 coding sequence is TGTGCCACCCATGGCGTGGGCACAGATACGCAGTATTTT.